This TCR beta chain is from a study of T cell responses to AZD1222 COVID-19 vaccine. Study results and caveats: Nearly half of spike-specific TCRs reportedly target unmutated variant regions. Repertoires were obtained solely post-peak T cell response.

From germline, CDR1 is MNHEY and CDR2 SMNVEV (reference sequence). The CDR3 runs to 16 residues. The germline V and J ends were trimmed by 3 bases and 7 bases, with 19 bases remaining between them. Points on this clone: Its antigen remains unidentified.

Assay: immunoSEQ multiplex PCR; the TCRdb copy retains only in-frame clones and omits some. The data contain some 200,000 clones, under 95% of them singletons. The rearrangement joins TRBV27 to TRBJ2-1; possible D gene TRBD2, 7 bases. Sequencing was performed on peripheral blood, taken on day 0 of MenACWY control vaccination. The source is an adult in good health. The chain's CDR3 is CASSLSWDKGGNEQFF. For the CDR3, the DNA is TGTGCCAGCAGTTTGAGTTGGGATAAGGGGGGGAATGAGCAGTTCTTC.